This TCR beta chain was sequenced for a study of blood T cell repertoires in COVID-19. Whole-study context: Donors in the United States, Italy and Spain gave samples during acute or convalescent COVID-19. PBMCs, B-cell-depleted T cells, or T cells were the source of the cDNA or gDNA that made up the material.

Germline-derived CDR1 and CDR2 are LNHDA and SQIVND (reference sequence). The CDR3 is made up of 16 amino acids. Trimming removed 6 bases at V and 0 bases at J, with 17 bases between. Study processing details: Scientists estimated how many nucleated cells there were by amplifying reference gene primers. Data came from immunoSEQ multiplex PCR; TCRdb stores just in-frame clones and leaves some out. That table furnishes V, J and clone size, whereas the DNA furnished D and trimming. The repertoire consists of about 36,000 clones, with roughly 84% occurring once and the leading ten covering 1.5% to 2%. This chain connects TRBV19 to TRBJ1-2, with a possible D match to TRBD1 (5 bases). This TCR was recovered from a man between 60 and 75 years old with COVID-19, enrolled during active disease. Sequenced material: peripheral blood. The DNA for the CDR3 is TGTGCCAGTAGGGGGTCCGGGGGTCCGACTAACTATGGCTACACCTTC. Amino acids: CASRGSGGPTNYGYTF.